The entry below describes one T cell receptor beta chain. The authors' processing: Amplification of reference gene primers was used by the study to estimate nucleated cell counts. Produced via immunoSEQ multiplex PCR; TCRdb's table is partial and in-frame only. V and J calls and clone size are as listed in that table; D and trimming were resolved from the DNA. The sample records about 260,000 clones, about 89% being singletons. This sample stems from a study of blood T cell repertoires in COVID-19. On the study more broadly: Specimens from acute and convalescent COVID-19 originated in the United States, Italy and Spain. PBMCs, B-cell-depleted T cells, or T cells were the source of the cDNA or gDNA that made up the material.

The V gene's germline CDR1 is SGHTA and CDR2 FQGNSA. The CDR3 spans 15 residues. V lost 3 bases and J lost 0, with 11 bases in between. This chain joins TRBV7-2 and TRBJ1-1, with no clear D. The sequence was collected from a man aged 35 to 55 who had recovered from COVID-19. The sequencing sample was made of peripheral blood. The CDR3 sequence: CASSFSTRMNTEAFF. CDR3 DNA sequence: TGTGCCAGCAGCTTTTCGACAAGAATGAACACTGAAGCTTTCTTT.